The 15 T cell receptor beta chains in this list originate from one sample, sequenced in a study of cytomegalovirus exposure and HLA in healthy donors. PCR employed 60 Vbeta and 13 Jbeta primers. Here immunoSEQ multiplex PCR was the method, and the copy in TCRdb shows in-frame clones only, minus some. The sample totals about 32,000 clones. The sample was PBMCs. These receptor sequences come from a female donor in good health and CMV-seronegative.

A note on this clone: One end of the junction is discordant with germline, which a read error may explain. This sequence joins TRBV5-1 and TRBJ1-3, with D possibly being TRBD1 (6 bases). Germline lookup yields CDR1 SGHRS and CDR2 YFSETQ. CDR3 length: 13 residues. CDR3 region: CASSLGASNTIYF. The CDR3 coding sequence is TGCGCCAGCAGTTTGGGGGCTTCGAACACCATATATTTT.

For the CDR3, the DNA is TGCACCAGCAGCCGCCTTCCAGGACCAGGGGTAGGGGACGCCCGGGAGACCCAGTACTTC. Its protein product is CTSSRLPGPGVGDARETQYF. The chain is built from TRBV1 and TRBJ2-5; the tabulated D call, TRBD1, remains unverified against the DNA. TRBV1 is assigned pseudogene status. CDR3 length: 20 residues.

The chain uses TRBV6-4 and TRBJ2-3, with 8 positions matching TRBD2. Per germline, CDR1 MRHNA and CDR2 SNTAGT. The CDR3 extends over 15 amino acids. Trimming cost V 0 bases and J 1 base; bases outside gene matches: 0. The CDR3 nucleotides read TGTGCCAGCAGTGACTCTAGCGGGGGCACAGATACGCAGTATTTT. This translates into CASSDSSGGTDTQYF.

The chain has TRBV11-3 and TRBJ1-1, with 7 nucleotides matching TRBD1. There are 13 residues in the CDR3. CDR1 is SGHNT and CDR2 is YENEEA in the germline V gene. V was pared by 5 bases and J by 3 bases, with 3 bases of the junction left unmatched. The CDR3 sequence: CASSRGQDTEAFF. For the CDR3, the DNA is TGTGCCAGCAGCCGCGGACAGGACACTGAAGCTTTCTTT.

This chain uses TRBV4-1 with TRBJ2-2; D is ambiguous. The V gene lost 0 bases and the J gene lost 1 base, with 9 bases spanning the gap. CDR1 MGHRA and CDR2 YSYEKL come from the germline V gene. This CDR3 is 16 amino acids long. CDR3 in amino acids: CASSQDASLNTGELFF. The CDR3, as DNA: TGCGCCAGCAGCCAAGATGCAAGCTTGAACACCGGGGAGCTGTTTTTT.

V usage is TRBV6-5 and J usage is TRBJ1-1; TRBD1 agrees at 7 bases. The CDR3 runs to 14 residues. The V and J ends lost 5 bases and 1 base, in that order; junction bases with no gene match: 4. Germline V gene lookup returns CDR1 MNHEY and CDR2 SVGAGI. CDR3: CASSRDSWNTEAFF. The CDR3 DNA follows: TGTGCCAGCAGTCGGGACAGCTGGAACACTGAAGCTTTCTTT.

V and J are TRBV25-1 and TRBJ1-4; D remains ambiguous. The CDR3 totals 13 residues. The germline CDR1 and CDR2 sequences are MGHDK and SYGVNS. V was pared by 3 bases and J by 7 bases, with 9 bases between. The CDR3 spells CASSDQEGEKLFF. The CDR3 DNA follows: TGTGCCAGCAGTGATCAGGAGGGTGAAAAACTGTTTTTT.

The chain links TRBV5-6 to TRBJ1-1, with D unresolved. The length of the CDR3 is 14 residues. V dropped 4 bases and J dropped 1 base, with 11 bases sitting between them. CDR1 and CDR2 from the germline V gene are SGHDT and YYEEEE. The CDR3 here is CASSPSVRNTEAFF. CDR3 bases: TGTGCCAGCAGCCCCTCGGTTCGGAACACTGAAGCTTTCTTT.

The rearrangement uses TRBV29-1 and TRBJ1-2, with TRBD1 identical over 9 bases. J was trimmed by 6 bases and V by 3 bases; bases with no gene match: 5. This CDR3 has 13 residues. CDR1 is SQVTM, CDR2 ANQGSEA, per germline. The CDR3 protein is CSVDNRGRDGYTF. The CDR3 DNA sequence: TGCAGCGTTGACAACAGGGGGCGGGATGGCTACACCTTC.

The rearrangement links TRBV6-5 to TRBJ2-4; D is unresolved. Germline-derived CDR1 and CDR2 are MNHEY and SVGAGI. V dropped 7 bases and J dropped 6 bases, with 7 bases sitting between them. The CDR3 extends over 11 amino acids. The CDR3 bases are TGTGCCAGCATGAGAAGAAACATTCAGTACTTC. This encodes CASMRRNIQYF.

The gene calls are TRBV11-3 and TRBJ1-2; TRBD1 matches at 7 bases. This CDR3 contains 13 residues. Germline assignment: CDR1 SGHNT and CDR2 YENEEA. V gave up 0 bases and J gave up 7 bases; unmatched junction bases: 2. The CDR3 DNA follows: TGTGCCAGCAGCTTAGATCAGGGGGTTGGCTACACCTTC. It translates to CASSLDQGVGYTF.

This chain joins TRBV28 and TRBJ2-7, with 7 bases identical to TRBD1. The germline V gene has CDR1 MDHEN and CDR2 SYDVKM. The CDR3 has 15 residues. V shed 8 bases, J shed 1 base, and the junction held 11 bases outside the gene matches. CDR3 DNA: TGTGCCAGCGGTGGGACAGAACCTAAATCCTACGAGCAGTACTTC. It encodes CASGGTEPKSYEQYF.

This rearrangement joins TRBV30 to TRBJ2-2, with 13 bases aligning to TRBD2. The junction had 4 bases not matched to a gene; V was cut back by 3 bases and J by 3 bases. The CDR3 is 16 residues long. Germline CDR1 is GTSNPN and CDR2 is SVGIG (reference sequence). The CDR3 loop is CAWRGLAGADTGELFF. The CDR3 bases are TGTGCCTGGAGAGGACTAGCGGGGGCCGACACCGGGGAGCTGTTTTTT. Complete variable domain (other parts from reference TRBV30 and TRBJ2-2): SQTIHQWPATLVQPVGSPLSLECTVEGTSNPNLYWYRQAAGRGLQLLFYSVGIGQISSEVPQNLSASRPQDRQFILSSKKLLLSDSGFYLCAWRGLAGADTGELFFGEGSRLTVL.

The chain has TRBV19 and TRBJ1-5; the D gene is possibly TRBD1 (5 bases). Germline-derived CDR1 and CDR2 are LNHDA and SQIVND (reference sequence). Trimming left V 6 bases short and J 7 bases short, with 19 bases between. CDR3 length equals 15 residues. Here the CDR3 reads CASRSQEGLRQPQHF. DNA of the CDR3: TGTGCCAGTAGGTCACAGGAGGGGCTGAGGCAGCCCCAGCATTTT.

The chain recombines TRBV27 with TRBJ1-2; D unresolved. Germline CDR1 is MNHEY and CDR2 is SMNVEV (reference sequence). Trimming left V 2 bases short and J 6 bases short, with 10 bases between. The CDR3 contains 13 residues. CDR3 nucleotides: TGTGCCAGCAGTTTACCCGGGTTTCATGGCTACACCTTC. Translated: CASSLPGFHGYTF.